The 9 T cell receptor beta chains below come from one sample, sequenced in a study of blood T cell repertoires in COVID-19. Sequencing used immunoSEQ multiplex PCR; TCRdb keeps in-frame clones, though not all of them. Of 150,000 or so clones in the sample, about 85% were seen once. Sequencing was done on a sample of PBMCs or T cells enriched from blood (not recorded which). The receptor source for this set is a woman between 40 and 55 years old who had been exposed to COVID-19.

Turning to this clone: This sample includes further DNA sequences coding for the same CDR3. The rearrangement links TRBV28 to TRBJ2-7; 10 nucleotides agree with TRBD1. The CDR3 has 16 amino acids. The germline CDR1 and CDR2 sequences are MDHEN and SYDVKM. With 4 bases clipped from V and 3 bases from J, the junction kept 9 bases outside the gene matches. For the CDR3, the DNA is TGTGCCAGCAGTTCCCCCGAGACAGGGGGCTTCTACGAGCAGTACTTC. Protein product: CASSSPETGGFYEQYF. Using reference TRBV28 and TRBJ2-7 for the parts outside the CDR3, the full variable domain is DVKVTQSSRYLVKRTGEKVFLECVQDMDHENMFWYRQDPGLGLRLIYFSYDVKMKEKGDIPEGYSVSREKKERFSLILESASTNQTSMYLCASSSPETGGFYEQYFGPGTRLTVT.

The chain carries TRBV11-2 and TRBJ2-7, with a tentative D call TRBD1 (6 bases). This CDR3 region has 15 residues. Germline V gives CDR1 SGHAT, CDR2 FQNNGV. Between the trimmed V and J ends, which lost 0 bases and 4 bases, there was a span of 13 bases. In nucleotides, the CDR3 is TGTGCCAGCAGCTTAGAAGAGGGACAAGCTTACGAGCAGTACTTC. This encodes CASSLEEGQAYEQYF.

V and J are TRBV11-2 and TRBJ1-6, with 8 bases that match TRBD1. This CDR3 spans 16 amino acids. Trimming removed 5 bases from V and 13 bases from J; junction bases left unmatched: 16. CDR1 is SGHAT, CDR2 FQNNGV, per germline. This CDR3 is CASSLTSTGDGWPLHF. CDR3 in DNA: TGTGCCAGCAGCCTTACTTCGACAGGGGACGGTTGGCCCCTCCACTTT.

J is TRBJ1-5 and V is TRBV2; a weak D match, TRBD1 (5 bases). Germline CDR1 SNHLY, CDR2 FYNNEI. This CDR3 is 17 amino acids long. V was clipped by 7 bases and J by 1 base, with 20 bases between them. The CDR3: CASKSNMRGGSNQPQHF. The CDR3 DNA sequence: TGTGCCAGCAAATCCAATATGCGGGGCGGAAGCAATCAGCCCCAGCATTTT.

This clone was recorded only once. The rearrangement joins TRBV5-1 to TRBJ1-1, with D possibly being TRBD1 (6 bases). Trimming left V 4 bases short and J 11 bases short, with 18 bases between. The germline CDR1 and CDR2 sequences are SGHRS and YFSETQ. The CDR3 is made up of 13 amino acids. This CDR3 reads CASSTLIQGLAFF. In DNA form, the CDR3 reads TGCGCCAGCAGCACACTAATACAGGGCTTGGCTTTCTTT.

The rearrangement joins TRBV19 to TRBJ2-1; perhaps TRBD2 as D (5 bases). Germline-derived CDR1 and CDR2 are LNHDA and SQIVND (reference sequence). The CDR3 length is 16 residues. V was cut by 5 bases and J by 0 bases, with 14 bases left in between. Here the CDR3 reads CASSPQRKSSYNEQFF. The CDR3 DNA reads as TGTGCCAGTAGTCCCCAGCGGAAGAGCTCCTACAATGAGCAGTTCTTC.

The rearrangement joins TRBV28 to TRBJ2-2, with D possibly matching TRBD2 (5 bases). Trimming left V 10 bases short and J 4 bases short, with 19 bases between. Germline values: CDR1 MDHEN, CDR2 SYDVKM. The CDR3 has 15 residues. The CDR3: CATEVRGMITGELFF. CDR3 nucleotide sequence: TGTGCCACCGAGGTCCGGGGAATGATCACCGGGGAGCTGTTTTTT. The full variable domain, rest sourced from reference TRBV28 and TRBJ2-2, is DVKVTQSSRYLVKRTGEKVFLECVQDMDHENMFWYRQDPGLGLRLIYFSYDVKMKEKGDIPEGYSVSREKKERFSLILESASTNQTSMYLCATEVRGMITGELFFGEGSRLTVL.

J is TRBJ1-5 and V is TRBV6-1; TRBD1 is a possible D gene (6 bases). V gave up 3 bases and J gave up 3 bases, with 12 bases separating them. Germline V gene sequence: CDR1 MNHNS, CDR2 SASEGT. This CDR3 has 15 amino acids. The chain's CDR3 is CASSDQDRANQPQHF. CDR3 sequence (DNA): TGTGCCAGCAGTGACCAGGACAGAGCCAATCAGCCCCAGCATTTT.

The J gene is TRBJ1-2, the V gene TRBV7-2, with TRBD1 matching 12 bases. Germline trimming cut 2 bases from V and 8 bases from J; bases unmatched to any gene: 15. Germline V gives CDR1 SGHTA, CDR2 FQGNSA. The CDR3 is 18 residues long. The CDR3 nucleotides read TGTGCCAGCAGCTTACTGCCCGGGACAGGGGGCGAACCTACCGGCTACACCTTC. Translating it yields CASSLLPGTGGEPTGYTF.